This TCR beta chain was observed in a study of cytomegalovirus exposure and HLA in healthy donors. Study results and limitations: The study recorded more than 150 TCR beta chains that were cytomegalovirus-associated.

PCR used 60 Vbeta primers and 13 Jbeta primers. Original processing notes: Later, an analysis found about 80 million unique TCR beta chains, and about 10 million of these were shared. Generated by immunoSEQ multiplex PCR, the TCRdb table keeps only in-frame clones and is missing some. D and trimming come from the DNA, and the V and J calls and clone size come from that table. The sample lists about 150,000 clones; about 82% were seen once. Donors were nominally healthy when sampled, though unrecorded immune exposures were likely. Details on this clone: Its antigen is as yet unknown.

Material: PBMCs. This sequence originates from a woman between 50 and 59 years old in good health and CMV-seropositive.

CDR3 amino acids: CASSQEQGYNEQFF. The DNA for the CDR3 is TGCGCCAGCAGCCAAGAACAGGGCTACAATGAGCAGTTCTTC. This rearrangement joins TRBV4-3 to TRBJ2-1; tentative D call: TRBD1 (6 bases). The CDR3 sequence is 14 residues long. The V end was cut by 0 bases, the J end by 3 bases, with 6 bases between. Germline V gene lookup returns CDR1 LGHNA and CDR2 YSLEER.